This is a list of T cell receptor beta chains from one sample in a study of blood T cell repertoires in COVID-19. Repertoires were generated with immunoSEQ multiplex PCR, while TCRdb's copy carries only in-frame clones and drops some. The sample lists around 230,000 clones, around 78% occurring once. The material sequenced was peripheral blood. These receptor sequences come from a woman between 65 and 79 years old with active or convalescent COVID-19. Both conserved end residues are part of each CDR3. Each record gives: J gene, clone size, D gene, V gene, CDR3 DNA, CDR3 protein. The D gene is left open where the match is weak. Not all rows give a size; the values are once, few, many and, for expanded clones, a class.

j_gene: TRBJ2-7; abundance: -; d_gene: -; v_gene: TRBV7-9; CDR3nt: TGTGCCAGCAGCTTAGGAGGGCCCGTGGGGGGGCAGTACTTC; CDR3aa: CASSLGGPVGGQYF
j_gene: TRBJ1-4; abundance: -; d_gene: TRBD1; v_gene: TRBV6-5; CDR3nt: TGTGCCAGCTCTCAGGGGGCGCGGAGTGAAAAACTGTTTTTT; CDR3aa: CASSQGARSEKLFF
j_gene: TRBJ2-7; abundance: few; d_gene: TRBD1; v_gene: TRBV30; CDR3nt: TGTGCCTGGAGTGTAAGAGACAGGGGGCGGGAGCAGTACTTC; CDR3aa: CAWSVRDRGREQYF
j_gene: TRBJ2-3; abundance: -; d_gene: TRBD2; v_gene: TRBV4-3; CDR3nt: TGCGCCAGCAGCCAAGATAACGGGGGGGCTACAGATACGCAGTATTTT; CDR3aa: CASSQDNGGATDTQYF
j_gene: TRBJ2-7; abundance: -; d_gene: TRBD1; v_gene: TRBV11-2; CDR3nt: TGTGCCAGCAGCTTAGGGGTAGGGGCACCGGGACAGGGGCAAGGGGAGCAGTACTTC; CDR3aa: CASSLGVGAPGQGQGEQYF
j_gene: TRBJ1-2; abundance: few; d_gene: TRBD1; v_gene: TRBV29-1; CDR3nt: TGCAGCGTCGGGGAACAGGGGGCGGTTGGCTACACCTTC; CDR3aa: CSVGEQGAVGYTF
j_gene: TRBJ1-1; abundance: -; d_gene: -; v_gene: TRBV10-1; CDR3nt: TGCGCCAGCGGCCGGGAATTGAACACTGAAGCTTTCTTT; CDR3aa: CASGRELNTEAFF
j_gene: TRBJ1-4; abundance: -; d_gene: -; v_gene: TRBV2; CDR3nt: TGTGCCAGCAGCCCGGAGGGACCTCCTGGGGAAAAACTGTTTTTT; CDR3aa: CASSPEGPPGEKLFF
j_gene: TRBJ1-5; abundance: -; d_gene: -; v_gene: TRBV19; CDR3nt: TGTGCCAGTGCCAGGGCAGGGAGCAATCAGCCCCAGCATTTT; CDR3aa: CASARAGSNQPQHF
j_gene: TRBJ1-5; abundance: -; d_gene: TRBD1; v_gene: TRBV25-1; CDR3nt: TGTGCCAGCAGTGAAGTAGGACAGGGGGCGCGGGTTCATCAGCCCCAGCATTTT; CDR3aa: CASSEVGQGARVHQPQHF
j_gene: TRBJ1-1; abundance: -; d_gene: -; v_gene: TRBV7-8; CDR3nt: TGTGCCAGCAGACAACAGTCCTGGGACACTGAAGCTTTCTTT; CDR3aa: CASRQQSWDTEAFF
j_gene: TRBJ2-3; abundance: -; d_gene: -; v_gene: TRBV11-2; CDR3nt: TGTGCCAGCAGCTTGGTGGACAGCTACGACGCGGATACGCAGTATTTT; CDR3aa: CASSLVDSYDADTQYF
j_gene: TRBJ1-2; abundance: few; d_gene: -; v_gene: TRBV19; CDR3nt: TGTGCCAGTACCGAGGGCGGGTATCCTACCAACTATGGCTACACCTTC; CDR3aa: CASTEGGYPTNYGYTF
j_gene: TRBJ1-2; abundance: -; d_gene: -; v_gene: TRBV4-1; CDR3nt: TGCGCCAGCAGCCAAGATGCGGGTGGAGGTTATGGCTACACCTTC; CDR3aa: CASSQDAGGGYGYTF
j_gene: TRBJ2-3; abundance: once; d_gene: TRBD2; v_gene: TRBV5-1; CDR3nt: TGCGCCAGCAGGGGACTAGCGGGAGAGGATACGCAGTATTTT; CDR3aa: CASRGLAGEDTQYF
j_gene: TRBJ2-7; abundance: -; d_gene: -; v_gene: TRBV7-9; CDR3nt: TGTGCCAGCAGCCCGGCCGTGGGGGCGGTCTCCTACGAGCAGTACTTC; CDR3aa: CASSPAVGAVSYEQYF
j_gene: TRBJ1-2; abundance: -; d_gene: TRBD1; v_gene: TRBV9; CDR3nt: TGTGCCAGCACTCGGACAGGGGCTGGCGGCTATGGCTACACCTTC; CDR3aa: CASTRTGAGGYGYTF
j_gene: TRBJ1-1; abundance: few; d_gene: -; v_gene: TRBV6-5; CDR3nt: TGTGCCAGCAGTTTTCGGGACACCATGAACACTGAAGCTTTCTTT; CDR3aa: CASSFRDTMNTEAFF
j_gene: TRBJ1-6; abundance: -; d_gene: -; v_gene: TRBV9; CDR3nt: TGTGCCAGCAGCGTAGGCGACGGGAATTCACCCCTCCACTTT; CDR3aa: CASSVGDGNSPLHF
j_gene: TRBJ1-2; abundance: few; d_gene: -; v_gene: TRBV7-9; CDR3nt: TGTGCCAGCAGCTTTTCAGCGATGTCCCCCTATGGCTACACCTTC; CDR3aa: CASSFSAMSPYGYTF
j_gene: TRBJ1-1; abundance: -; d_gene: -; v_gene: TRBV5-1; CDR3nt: TGCGCCAGCAGTCGTCCCGGGATGGACACTGAAGCTTTCTTT; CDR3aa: CASSRPGMDTEAFF
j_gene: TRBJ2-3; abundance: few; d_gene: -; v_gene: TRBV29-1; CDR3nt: TGCAGCTTGCAGGGGGGTGGCACAGATACGCAGTATTTT; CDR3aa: CSLQGGGTDTQYF
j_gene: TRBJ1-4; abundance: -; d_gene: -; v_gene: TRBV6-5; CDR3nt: TGTGCCAGCAGCCGGACAGAGCCTAATGAAAAACTGTTTTTT; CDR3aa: CASSRTEPNEKLFF
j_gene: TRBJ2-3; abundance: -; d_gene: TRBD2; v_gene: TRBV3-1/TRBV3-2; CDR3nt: TGTGCCAGCAGCGAGCGGACTAGGAGGCCTACTGATACGCAGTATTTT; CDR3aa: CASSERTRRPTDTQYF
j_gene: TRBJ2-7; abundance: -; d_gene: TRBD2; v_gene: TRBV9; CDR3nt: TGTGCCCGACGCCCCCGAGGGACTAGCGGGAGGGCCGCTTCCTACGAGCAGTACTTC; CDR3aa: CARRPRGTSGRAASYEQYF
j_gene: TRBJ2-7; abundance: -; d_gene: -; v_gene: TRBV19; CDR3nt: TGTGCCAGTAGGAACGGGGGTACCTACGAGCAGTACTTC; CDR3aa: CASRNGGTYEQYF
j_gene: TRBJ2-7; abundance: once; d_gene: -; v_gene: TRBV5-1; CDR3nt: TGCGCCAGCAGCTATGGACAATCCTACGAGCAGTACTTC; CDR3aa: CASSYGQSYEQYF
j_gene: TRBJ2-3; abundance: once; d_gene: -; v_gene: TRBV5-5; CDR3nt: TGTGCCAGCAGCTTGGAAGGTTCGTCCGGCGGAACAGATACGCAGTATTTT; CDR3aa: CASSLEGSSGGTDTQYF
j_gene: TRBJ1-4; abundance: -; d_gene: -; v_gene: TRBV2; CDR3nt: TGTGCCAGCACCCGGACAACAACTAATGAAAAACTGTTTTTT; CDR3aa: CASTRTTTNEKLFF
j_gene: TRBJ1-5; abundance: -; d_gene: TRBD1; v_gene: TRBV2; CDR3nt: TGTGCCAGCAGCTTACAGGGGGTTGGCAATCAGCCCCAGCATTTT; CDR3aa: CASSLQGVGNQPQHF
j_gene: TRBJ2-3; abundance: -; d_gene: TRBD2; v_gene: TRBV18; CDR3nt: TGTGCCAGCTCCGGACTAGCGGGATCTCCAAGTGCCGATACGCAGTATTTT; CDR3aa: CASSGLAGSPSADTQYF
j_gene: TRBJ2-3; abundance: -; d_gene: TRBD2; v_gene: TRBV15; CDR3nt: TGTGCCACCAGCAGAACCACCGGGACTAGCGGGGAAACCAACACAGATACGCAGTATTTT; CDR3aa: CATSRTTGTSGETNTDTQYF
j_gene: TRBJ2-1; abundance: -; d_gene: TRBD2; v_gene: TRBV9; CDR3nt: TGTGCCAGCAGCGTTATAGCGGGGACCTACAATGAGCAGTTCTTC; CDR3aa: CASSVIAGTYNEQFF
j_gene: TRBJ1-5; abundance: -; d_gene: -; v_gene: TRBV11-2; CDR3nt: TGTGCCAGCAGCTACAGGGTTGATCAGCCCCAGCATTTT; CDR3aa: CASSYRVDQPQHF
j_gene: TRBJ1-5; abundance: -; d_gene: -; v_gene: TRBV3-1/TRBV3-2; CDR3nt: TGTGCCAGCAGCCAAGCTGGCGGGGGTAGCAATCAGCCCCAGCATTTT; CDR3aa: CASSQAGGGSNQPQHF
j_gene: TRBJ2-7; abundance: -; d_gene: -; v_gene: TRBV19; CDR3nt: TGTGCCAGTAGTATATTGGGGGGCGAGCAGTACTTC; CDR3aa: CASSILGGEQYF
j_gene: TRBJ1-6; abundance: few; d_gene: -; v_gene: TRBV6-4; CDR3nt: TGTGCCAGCAGTCCGCACAGGGACGTTTCACCCCTCCACTTT; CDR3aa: CASSPHRDVSPLHF
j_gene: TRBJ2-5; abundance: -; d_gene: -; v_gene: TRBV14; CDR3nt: TGTGCCAGCAGCCCTGGTGCTAGCGACCAAGAGACCCAGTACTTC; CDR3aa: CASSPGASDQETQYF
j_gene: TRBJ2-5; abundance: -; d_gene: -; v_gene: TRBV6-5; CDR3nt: TGTGCCAGCGTCCAGGGATCTTTCGTAGTGGAGACCCAGTACTTC; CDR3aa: CASVQGSFVVETQYF
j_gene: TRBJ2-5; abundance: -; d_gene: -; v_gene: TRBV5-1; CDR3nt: TGCGCCAGCAGGGACGAGCGGGCCGGGGGAGAGACCCAGTACTTC; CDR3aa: CASRDERAGGETQYF
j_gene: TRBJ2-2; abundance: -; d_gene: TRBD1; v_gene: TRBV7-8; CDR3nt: TGTGCCAGCAGAACCACAGGGGGGAGTGCCGCGAACACCGGGGAGCTGTTTTTT; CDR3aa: CASRTTGGSAANTGELFF
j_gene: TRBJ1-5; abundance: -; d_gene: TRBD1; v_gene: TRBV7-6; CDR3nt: TGTGCCAGCAGCTTAATGATCGGACAGGCCCAGCCCCAGCATTTT; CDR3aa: CASSLMIGQAQPQHF
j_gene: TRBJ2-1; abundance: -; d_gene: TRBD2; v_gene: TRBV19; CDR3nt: TGTGCCAGTAGTAGGGATTGGGACTATTACGCACCGGATGAGCAGTTCTTC; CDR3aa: CASSRDWDYYAPDEQFF
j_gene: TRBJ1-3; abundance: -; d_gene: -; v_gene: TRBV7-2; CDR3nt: TGTGCCAGCAGCTGGGGGGGGCAACCTGGAAACACCATATATTTT; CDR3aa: CASSWGGQPGNTIYF
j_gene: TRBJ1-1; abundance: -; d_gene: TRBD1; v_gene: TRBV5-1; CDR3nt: TGCGCCAGCAGCTTGGCCGAGGCCGGGACAGGGAGGACTGAAGCTTTCTTT; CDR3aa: CASSLAEAGTGRTEAFF